This T cell receptor beta chain originates from a study of T cell repertoires in cytomegalovirus infection. Study-level information: Peptides in the study included HLA-C-restricted and HLA-B-restricted CMV epitopes. Matching HLA type, along with CMV infection, was indicated by public TCR beta signatures.

Germline CDR1 reads SGHVT; CDR2 reads SQSDAQ. The length of the CDR3 is 14 residues. TCRdb recomputed calls from the reads with MiXCR, one row per CDR3 protein. The data contain approximately 910,000 distinct CDR3 sequences, approximately 31% of them seen just once; the ten biggest clones take up more than 12%. Concerning this clonotype itself: What it binds is not known. The junction departs from germline at one end; a sequencing error may be responsible.

The V gene is TRBV7-4, the J gene TRBJ2-5, with D perhaps matching TRBD2 (6 bases). Sequences were derived from cultured CD8+ T cells from PBMCs, sampled from culture after CMV antigen stimulation. The source of this sequence is a human donor in good health (CMV status not recorded). Some clones in this sample may be carry-over from other donors' samples. The CDR3 loop is CASRSRGDEETQYF. In DNA form, the CDR3 reads TGTGCCAGCAGGTCTCGCGGGGACGAAGAGACACAGTACTTC.